The 7 T cell receptor beta chains below come from one sample, sequenced in a study of cytomegalovirus exposure and HLA in healthy donors. The PCR ran on 60 Vbeta and 13 Jbeta primers. Profiling relied on immunoSEQ multiplex PCR, and the TCRdb table lists in-frame clones only, not all of them. Its clone listing holds about 170,000 clones. Specimen: PBMCs. These receptors all stem from a woman between 18 and 30 years old in good health and CMV-seropositive.

The rearrangement joins TRBV4-1 to TRBJ1-1; D ambiguous. The CDR3 is 15 residues long. Trimming shortened V by 4 bases and J by 0 bases, and 12 bases separated the two germline ends. Per the germline V gene, CDR1 is MGHRA and CDR2 is YSYEKL. The CDR3 DNA reads as TGCGCCAGCAGCCTCGGAAGGAGTTTGAACACTGAAGCTTTCTTT. Translation: CASSLGRSLNTEAFF.

The chain employs TRBV6-4 and TRBJ2-1; 8 bases agree with TRBD2. Germline trimming cut 10 bases from V and 1 base from J; bases unmatched to any gene: 15. The germline CDR1 and CDR2 sequences are MRHNA and SNTAGT. This CDR3 comprises 17 residues. For the CDR3, the DNA is TGTGCCAACCCGCCCCGTCTAGCGGGTATGTCCTACAATGAGCAGTTCTTC. As protein: CANPPRLAGMSYNEQFF.

The chain joins TRBV4-1 to TRBJ2-7; possibly TRBD1 for D (5 bases). The germline V gene encodes CDR1 MGHRA and CDR2 YSYEKL. With 0 bases removed from V and 5 bases from J, the gap between germline ends came to 14 bases. CDR3 size: 15 residues. CDR3 in DNA: TGCGCCAGCAGCCAAGAATTCAGGGTACTTGACGAGCAGTACTTC. This sequence encodes CASSQEFRVLDEQYF.

V gene TRBV9 combines with J gene TRBJ2-3; TRBD2 is a possible D gene (6 bases). Germline CDR1 SGDLS, CDR2 YYNGEE. Trimming stripped 0 bases from V and 0 bases from J, with 17 bases between. CDR3 length: 18 amino acids. As DNA, the CDR3 is TGTGCCAGCAGCGTAGATAGAGGAGGGGCCCTCAGCACAGATACGCAGTATTTT. This translates into CASSVDRGGALSTDTQYF.

J is TRBJ2-5 and V is TRBV6-1; 7 bases fit TRBD1. TRBJ2-7 explains the end of the DNA better; the J call may be wrong. This CDR3 region has 13 residues. Germline values: CDR1 MNHNS, CDR2 SASEGT. The CDR3 DNA follows: TGTGCCAGCAGAAATCAGGGGGCCTACGAGCAGTACTTC. As protein: CASRNQGAYEQYF.

The rearrangement joins TRBV11-2 to TRBJ2-7; D not certain. V shed 4 bases and J shed 3 bases, with 13 bases lying between them. Germline loops: CDR1 SGHAT, CDR2 FQNNGV. This CDR3 spans 14 amino acids. This CDR3 reads CASSSLVPGYEQYF. The CDR3 DNA reads as TGTGCCAGCAGCTCTTTAGTGCCGGGCTACGAGCAGTACTTC. Based on the CDR3 plus reference TRBV11-2 and TRBJ2-7, the full variable domain is EAGVAQSPRYKIIEKRQSVAFWCNPISGHATLYWYQQILGQGPKLLIQFQNNGVVDDSQLPKDRFSAERLKGVDSTLKIQPAKLEDSAVYLCASSSLVPGYEQYFGPGTRLTVT.

The V and J genes are TRBV7-9 and TRBJ2-7, with 8 nucleotides matching TRBD2. Germline V gives CDR1 SEHNR, CDR2 FQNEAQ (reference sequence). The CDR3 spans 15 residues. Trimming at V came to 3 bases and at J to 1 base, leaving 5 bases not matched to a gene. CDR3 residues: CASSLAAGVSYEQYF. DNA for the CDR3: TGTGCCAGCAGCTTGGCAGCGGGAGTTTCCTACGAGCAGTACTTC.